This TCR beta chain was documented in a study of cytomegalovirus exposure and HLA in healthy donors. The germline V gene encodes CDR1 SQVTM and CDR2 ANQGSEA. The CDR3 covers 14 residues. V was trimmed by 4 bases and J by 2 bases, leaving 13 bases between them. Whole-study findings and limits: Researchers catalogued some 160 TCR beta chains as cytomegalovirus-associated. It was reported that TCR beta sequences correctly inferred the HLA-A and HLA-B alleles for most subjects. Later analysis identified 15,000 to 20,000 TCR beta sequences associated with HLA alleles, using a false discovery rate threshold of 0.05.

PCR involved 60 Vbeta and 13 Jbeta primers. Libraries were prepared by immunoSEQ multiplex PCR; TCRdb keeps only in-frame clonotypes and omits some of them. In the table there are around 91,000 clones, about 81% of which are singletons. In the case of this clone: Its antigen is as yet unknown.

The TCR sequence derives from a man aged 18 to 35 in good health and CMV-seronegative. Specimen: PBMCs. The rearrangement uses TRBV29-1 and TRBJ2-3, with D possibly TRBD2 on 5 matching bases. The DNA for the CDR3 is TGCAGCGTTGCACGGGGTGAGCACACAGATACGCAGTATTTT. Translated, it gives CSVARGEHTDTQYF.